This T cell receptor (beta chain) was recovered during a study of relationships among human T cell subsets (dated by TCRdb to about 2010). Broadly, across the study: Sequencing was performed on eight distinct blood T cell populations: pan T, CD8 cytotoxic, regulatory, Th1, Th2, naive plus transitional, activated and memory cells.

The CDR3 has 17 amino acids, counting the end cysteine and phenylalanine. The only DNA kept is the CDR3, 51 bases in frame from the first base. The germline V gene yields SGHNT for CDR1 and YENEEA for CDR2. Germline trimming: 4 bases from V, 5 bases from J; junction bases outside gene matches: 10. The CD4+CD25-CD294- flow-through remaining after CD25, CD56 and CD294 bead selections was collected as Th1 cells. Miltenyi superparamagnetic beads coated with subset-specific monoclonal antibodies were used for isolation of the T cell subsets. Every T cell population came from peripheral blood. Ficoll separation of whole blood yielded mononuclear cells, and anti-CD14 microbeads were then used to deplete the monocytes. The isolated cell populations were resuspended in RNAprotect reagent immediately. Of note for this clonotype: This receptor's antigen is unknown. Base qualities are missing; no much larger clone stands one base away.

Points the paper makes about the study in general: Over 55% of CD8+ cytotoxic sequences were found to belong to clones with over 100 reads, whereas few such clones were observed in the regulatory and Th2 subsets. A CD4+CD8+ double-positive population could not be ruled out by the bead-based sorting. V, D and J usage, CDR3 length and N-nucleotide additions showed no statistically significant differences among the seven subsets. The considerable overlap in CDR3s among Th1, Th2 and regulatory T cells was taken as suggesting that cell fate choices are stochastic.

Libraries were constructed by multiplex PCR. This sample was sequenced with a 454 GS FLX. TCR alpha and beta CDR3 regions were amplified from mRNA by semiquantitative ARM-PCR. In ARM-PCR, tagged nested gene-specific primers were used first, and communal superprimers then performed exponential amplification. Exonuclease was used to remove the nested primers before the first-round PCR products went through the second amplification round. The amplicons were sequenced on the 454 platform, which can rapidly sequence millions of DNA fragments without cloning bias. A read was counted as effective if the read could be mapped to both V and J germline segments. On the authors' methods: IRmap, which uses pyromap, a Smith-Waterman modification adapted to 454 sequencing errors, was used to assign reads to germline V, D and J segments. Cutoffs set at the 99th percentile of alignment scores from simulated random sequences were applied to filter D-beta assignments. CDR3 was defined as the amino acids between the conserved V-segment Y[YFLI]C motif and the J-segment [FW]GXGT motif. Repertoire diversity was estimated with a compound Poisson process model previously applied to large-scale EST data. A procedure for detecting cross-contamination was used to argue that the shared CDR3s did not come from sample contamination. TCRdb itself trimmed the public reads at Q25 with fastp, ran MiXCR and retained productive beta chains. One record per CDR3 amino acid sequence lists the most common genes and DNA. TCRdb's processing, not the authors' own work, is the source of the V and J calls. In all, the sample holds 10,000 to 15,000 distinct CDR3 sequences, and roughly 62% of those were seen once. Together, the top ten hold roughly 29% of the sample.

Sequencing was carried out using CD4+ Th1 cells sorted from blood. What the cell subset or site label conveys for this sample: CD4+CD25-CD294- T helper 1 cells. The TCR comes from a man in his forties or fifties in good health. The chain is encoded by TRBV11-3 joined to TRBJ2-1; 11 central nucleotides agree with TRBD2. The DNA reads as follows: TGTGCCAGCAGCTACACCAGAACTAGCGGGAGAAACAATGAGCAGTTCTTC. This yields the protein CASSYTRTSGRNNEQFF.